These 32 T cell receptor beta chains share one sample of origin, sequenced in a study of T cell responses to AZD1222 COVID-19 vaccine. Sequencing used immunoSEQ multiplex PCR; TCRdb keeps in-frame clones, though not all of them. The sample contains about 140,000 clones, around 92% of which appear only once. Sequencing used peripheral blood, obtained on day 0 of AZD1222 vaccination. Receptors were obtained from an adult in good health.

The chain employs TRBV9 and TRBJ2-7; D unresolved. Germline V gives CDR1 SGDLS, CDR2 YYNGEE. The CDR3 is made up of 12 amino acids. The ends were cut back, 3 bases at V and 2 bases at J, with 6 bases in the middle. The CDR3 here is CASSGRTYEQYF. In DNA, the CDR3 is TGTGCCAGCAGCGGACGGACCTACGAGCAGTACTTC.

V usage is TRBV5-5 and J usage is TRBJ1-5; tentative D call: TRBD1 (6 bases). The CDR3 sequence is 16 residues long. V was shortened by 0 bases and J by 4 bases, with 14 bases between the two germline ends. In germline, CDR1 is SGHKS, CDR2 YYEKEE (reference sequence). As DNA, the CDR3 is TGTGCCAGCAGCTTGGTTAGGGGGGGCTGGAATCAGCCCCAGCATTTT. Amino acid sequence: CASSLVRGGWNQPQHF.

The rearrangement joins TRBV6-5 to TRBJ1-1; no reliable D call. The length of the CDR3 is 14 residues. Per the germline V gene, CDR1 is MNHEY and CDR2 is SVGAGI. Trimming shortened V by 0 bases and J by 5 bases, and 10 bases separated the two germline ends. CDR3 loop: CASSYSKQRTEAFF. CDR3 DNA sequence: TGTGCCAGCAGTTACTCGAAACAGCGTACTGAAGCTTTCTTT.

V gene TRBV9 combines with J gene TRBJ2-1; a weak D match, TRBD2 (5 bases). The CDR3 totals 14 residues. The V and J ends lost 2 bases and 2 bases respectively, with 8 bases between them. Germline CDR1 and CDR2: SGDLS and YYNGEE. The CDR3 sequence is CASSVSGTYNEQFF. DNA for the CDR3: TGTGCCAGCAGCGTCTCCGGGACCTACAATGAGCAGTTCTTC.

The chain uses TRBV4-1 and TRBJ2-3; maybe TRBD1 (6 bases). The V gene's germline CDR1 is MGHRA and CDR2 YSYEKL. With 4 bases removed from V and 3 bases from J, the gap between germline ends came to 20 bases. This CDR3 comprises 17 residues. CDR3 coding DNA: TGCGCCAGCAGCCCAGAGATGGGGGCCCTACGAACAGATACGCAGTATTTT. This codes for CASSPEMGALRTDTQYF.

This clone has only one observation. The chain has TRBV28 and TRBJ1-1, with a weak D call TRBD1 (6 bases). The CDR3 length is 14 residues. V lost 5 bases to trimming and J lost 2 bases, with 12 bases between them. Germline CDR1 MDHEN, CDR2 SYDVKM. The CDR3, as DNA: TGTGCCAGCAGTCCCGGACAGTTTAACACTGAAGCTTTCTTT. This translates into CASSPGQFNTEAFF.

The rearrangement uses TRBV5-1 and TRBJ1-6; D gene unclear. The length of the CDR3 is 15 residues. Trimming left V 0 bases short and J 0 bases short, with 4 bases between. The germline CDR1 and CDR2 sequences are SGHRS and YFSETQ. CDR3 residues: CASSLESSYNSPLHF. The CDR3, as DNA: TGCGCCAGCAGCTTGGAGAGCTCCTATAATTCACCCCTCCACTTT.

The CDR3 here is CASSLPSTDTQYF. CDR3 sequence (DNA): TGTGCCAGCAGTTTACCTAGCACAGATACGCAGTATTTT. This sequence joins TRBV28 and TRBJ2-3; D remains unclear. There are 13 residues in the CDR3. The V end was cut by 2 bases, the J end by 0 bases, with 3 bases between. Germline CDR1 MDHEN, CDR2 SYDVKM.

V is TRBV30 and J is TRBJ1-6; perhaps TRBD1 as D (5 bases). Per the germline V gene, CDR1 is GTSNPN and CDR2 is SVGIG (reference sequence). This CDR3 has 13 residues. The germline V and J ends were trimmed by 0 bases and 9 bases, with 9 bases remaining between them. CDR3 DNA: TGTGCCTGGAGTGTAGGGGATCCTTCACCCCTCCACTTT. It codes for CAWSVGDPSPLHF.

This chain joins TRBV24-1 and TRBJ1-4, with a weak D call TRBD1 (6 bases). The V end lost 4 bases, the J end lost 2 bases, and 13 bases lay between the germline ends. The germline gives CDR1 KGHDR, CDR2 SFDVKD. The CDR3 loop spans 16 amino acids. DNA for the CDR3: TGTGCCACCAGTGACGCCACAGGGAAGACTAATGAAAAACTGTTTTTT. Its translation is CATSDATGKTNEKLFF.

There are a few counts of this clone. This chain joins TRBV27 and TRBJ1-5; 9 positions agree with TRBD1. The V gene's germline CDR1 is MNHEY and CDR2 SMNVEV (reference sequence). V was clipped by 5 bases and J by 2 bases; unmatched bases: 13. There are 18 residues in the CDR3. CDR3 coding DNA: TGTGCCAGCAGTCCCGGGACAGGGTTGATAAGGGGCAATCAGCCCCAGCATTTT. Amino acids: CASSPGTGLIRGNQPQHF.

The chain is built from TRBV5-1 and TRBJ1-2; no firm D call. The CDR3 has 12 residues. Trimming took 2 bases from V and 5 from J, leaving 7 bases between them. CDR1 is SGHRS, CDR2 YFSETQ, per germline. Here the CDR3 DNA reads TGCGCCAGCAGCTTTGACGAGTATGGCTACACCTTC. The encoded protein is CASSFDEYGYTF.

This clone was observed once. In nucleotides, the CDR3 is TGTGCCAGCAGTTACAGCAGAGATCAGCCCCAGCATTTT. Amino acid sequence: CASSYSRDQPQHF. The rearrangement links TRBV6-5 to TRBJ1-5, with D uncertain. Trimming pared 2 bases from V and 5 bases from J, leaving 7 bases between. CDR3 length equals 13 residues. In germline, CDR1 is MNHEY, CDR2 SVGAGI.

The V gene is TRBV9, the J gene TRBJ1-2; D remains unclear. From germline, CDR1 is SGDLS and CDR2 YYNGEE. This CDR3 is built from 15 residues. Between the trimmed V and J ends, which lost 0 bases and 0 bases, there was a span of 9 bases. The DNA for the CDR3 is TGTGCCAGCAGCGTAGCCACACGCACTAACTATGGCTACACCTTC. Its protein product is CASSVATRTNYGYTF.

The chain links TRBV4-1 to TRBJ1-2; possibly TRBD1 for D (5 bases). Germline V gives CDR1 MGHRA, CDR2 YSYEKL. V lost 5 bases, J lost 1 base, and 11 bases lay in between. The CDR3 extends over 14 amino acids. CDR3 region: CASSSGRDNYGYTF. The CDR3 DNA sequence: TGCGCCAGCAGCTCGGGACGGGATAACTATGGCTACACCTTC.

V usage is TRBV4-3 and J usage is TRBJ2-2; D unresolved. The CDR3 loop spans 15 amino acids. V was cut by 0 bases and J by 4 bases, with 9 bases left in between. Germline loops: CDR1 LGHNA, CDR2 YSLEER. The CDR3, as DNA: TGCGCCAGCAGCCAAGATCAAGGGCTCACCGGGGAGCTGTTTTTT. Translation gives CASSQDQGLTGELFF.

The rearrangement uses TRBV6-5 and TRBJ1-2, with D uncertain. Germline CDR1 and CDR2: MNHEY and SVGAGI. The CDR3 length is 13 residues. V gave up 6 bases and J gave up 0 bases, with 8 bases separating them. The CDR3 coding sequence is TGTGCCAGCAGACGACACACTAACTATGGCTACACCTTC. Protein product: CASRRHTNYGYTF.

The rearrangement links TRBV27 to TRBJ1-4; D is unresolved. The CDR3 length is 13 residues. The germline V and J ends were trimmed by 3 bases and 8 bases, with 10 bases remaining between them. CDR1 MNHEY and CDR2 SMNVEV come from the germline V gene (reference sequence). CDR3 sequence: CASSFGPKEKLFF. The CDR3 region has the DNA TGTGCCAGCAGTTTCGGACCGAAGGAAAAACTGTTTTTT.

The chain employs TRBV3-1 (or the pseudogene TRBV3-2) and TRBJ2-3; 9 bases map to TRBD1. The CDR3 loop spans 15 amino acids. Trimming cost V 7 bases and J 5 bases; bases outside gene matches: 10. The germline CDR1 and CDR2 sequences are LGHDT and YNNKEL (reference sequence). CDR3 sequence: CASKDRDRVGDTQYF. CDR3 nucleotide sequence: TGTGCCAGCAAAGATCGGGACAGGGTTGGAGATACGCAGTATTTT.

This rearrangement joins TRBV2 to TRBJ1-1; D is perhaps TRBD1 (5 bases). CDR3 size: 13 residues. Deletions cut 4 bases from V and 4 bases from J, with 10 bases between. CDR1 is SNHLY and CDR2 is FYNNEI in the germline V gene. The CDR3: CASSARGGTEAFF. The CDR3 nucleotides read TGTGCCAGCAGTGCTCGGGGGGGCACTGAAGCTTTCTTT.

The CDR3 region has the DNA TGTGCCACCAGTGATCGGGGACAGAGGGGAAACTACGAGCAGTACTTC. It codes for CATSDRGQRGNYEQYF. This chain links TRBV24-1 with TRBJ2-7; 7 bases map to TRBD1. The length of the CDR3 is 16 residues. CDR1 KGHDR and CDR2 SFDVKD come from the germline V gene. Trimming removed 3 bases from V and 3 bases from J; junction bases left unmatched: 10.

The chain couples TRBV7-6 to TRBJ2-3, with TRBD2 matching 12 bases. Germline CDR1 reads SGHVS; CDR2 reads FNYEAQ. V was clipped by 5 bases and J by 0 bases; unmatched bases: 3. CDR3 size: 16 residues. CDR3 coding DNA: TGTGCCAGCAGCGTCGGGACTAGCGGGAGCACAGATACGCAGTATTTT. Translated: CASSVGTSGSTDTQYF.

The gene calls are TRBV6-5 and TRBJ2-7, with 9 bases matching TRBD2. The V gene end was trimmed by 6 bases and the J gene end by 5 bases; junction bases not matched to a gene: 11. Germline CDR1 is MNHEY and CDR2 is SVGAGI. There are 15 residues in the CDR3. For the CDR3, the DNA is TGTGCCAGCAGACCTCCGGGACTAGCTCTCCACGAGCAGTACTTC. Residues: CASRPPGLALHEQYF.

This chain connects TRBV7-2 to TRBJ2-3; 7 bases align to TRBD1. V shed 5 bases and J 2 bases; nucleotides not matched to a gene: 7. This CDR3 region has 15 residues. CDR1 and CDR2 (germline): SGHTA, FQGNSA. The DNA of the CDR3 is TGTGCCAGCAGCCCAGGGGACAGTCACACAGATACGCAGTATTTT. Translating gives CASSPGDSHTDTQYF.

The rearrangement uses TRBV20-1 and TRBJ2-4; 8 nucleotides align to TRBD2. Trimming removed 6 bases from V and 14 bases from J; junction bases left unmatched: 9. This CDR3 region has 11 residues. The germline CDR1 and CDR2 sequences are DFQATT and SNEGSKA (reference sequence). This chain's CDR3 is CSAAGVPGEYF. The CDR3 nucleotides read TGCAGTGCAGCGGGGGTGCCTGGCGAGTACTTC.

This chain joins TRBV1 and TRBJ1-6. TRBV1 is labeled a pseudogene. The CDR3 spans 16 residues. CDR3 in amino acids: CTSSQESELGNSPLHF. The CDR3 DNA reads TGCACCAGCAGCCAAGAATCTGAACTGGGGAATTCACCCCTCCACTTT.

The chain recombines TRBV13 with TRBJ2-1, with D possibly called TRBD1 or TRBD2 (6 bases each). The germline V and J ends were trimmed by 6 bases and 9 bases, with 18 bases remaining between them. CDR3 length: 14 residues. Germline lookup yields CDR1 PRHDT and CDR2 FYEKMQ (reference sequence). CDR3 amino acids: CASRKGGHQIEQFF. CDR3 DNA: TGTGCCAGCAGGAAGGGGGGACACCAAATTGAGCAGTTCTTC.

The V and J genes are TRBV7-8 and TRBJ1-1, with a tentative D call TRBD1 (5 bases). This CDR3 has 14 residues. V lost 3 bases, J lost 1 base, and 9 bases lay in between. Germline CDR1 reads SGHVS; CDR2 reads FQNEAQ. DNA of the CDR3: TGTGCCAGCAGCTTGGGACGGAGGAACACTGAAGCTTTCTTT. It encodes CASSLGRRNTEAFF.

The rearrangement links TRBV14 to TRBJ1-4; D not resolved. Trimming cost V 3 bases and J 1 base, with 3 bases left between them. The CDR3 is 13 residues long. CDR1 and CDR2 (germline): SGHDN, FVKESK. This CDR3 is CASSHLTNEKLFF. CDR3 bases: TGTGCCAGCAGCCACCTAACTAATGAAAAACTGTTTTTT.

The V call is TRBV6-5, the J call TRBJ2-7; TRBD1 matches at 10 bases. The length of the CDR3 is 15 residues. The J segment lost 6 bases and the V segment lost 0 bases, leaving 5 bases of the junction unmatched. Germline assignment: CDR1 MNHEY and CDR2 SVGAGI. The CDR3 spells CASSYSRQGAGEQYF. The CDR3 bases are TGTGCCAGCAGTTACTCGCGACAGGGGGCCGGCGAGCAGTACTTC.

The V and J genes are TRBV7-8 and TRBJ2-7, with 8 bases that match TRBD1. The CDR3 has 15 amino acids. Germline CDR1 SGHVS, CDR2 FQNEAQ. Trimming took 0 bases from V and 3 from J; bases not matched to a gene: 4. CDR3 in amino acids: CASSLAGTGVYEQYF. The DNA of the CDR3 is TGTGCCAGCAGCTTAGCGGGGACAGGAGTCTACGAGCAGTACTTC.

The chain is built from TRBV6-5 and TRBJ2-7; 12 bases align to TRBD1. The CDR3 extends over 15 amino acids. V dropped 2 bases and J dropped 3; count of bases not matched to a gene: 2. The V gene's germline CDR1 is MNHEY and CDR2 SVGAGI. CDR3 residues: CASSYRDRGLYEQYF. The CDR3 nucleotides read TGTGCCAGCAGTTACCGGGACAGGGGGCTCTACGAGCAGTACTTC.